This T cell receptor (beta chain) was observed in a study of T cell clonotyping in hematopoietic cell transplantation. Time point in this sample: recipient sample about 28 days before transplant, after cytoreduction. Deletions cut 4 bases from V and 6 bases from J, with 9 bases between. Germline lookup yields CDR1 SQVTM and CDR2 ANQGSEA. This CDR3 has 12 amino acids. General study findings and limits: Without cell sorting, CD4 versus CD8 contributions remain unresolved. Recipient TCR diversity dropped after transplant; expanded clonotypes rose from day 30 to 180. At the given depth, recipient repertoires were over 95% de novo clonotypes.

To note about this clone: What it binds is not known.

The table came from immunoSEQ multiplex PCR; TCRdb's copy has only in-frame clones and leaves some out. Of about 41,000 clones in the sample, about 85% are singletons; the top ten hold approximately 3%. The clonotype comes from a man between 60 and 70 years old with acute myeloid leukemia. Some clones in this sample may be carry-over from other donors' samples. Specimen: peripheral blood mononuclear cells, collected before stem cell transplant. The chain is built from TRBV29-1 and TRBJ2-2; D ambiguous. CDR3 in DNA: TGCAGCGTTGTGACCCGCTCCGGGGAGCTGTTTTTT. It is translated as CSVVTRSGELFF.